This is a list of T cell receptor beta chains from one sample in a study of cytomegalovirus exposure and HLA in healthy donors. TCRdb's copy holds only in-frame clones and misses some; the assay was immunoSEQ multiplex PCR. The sample consists of about 120,000 clones, about 84% of them appearing once. Input material: PBMCs. The receptors here all came from a man aged 18-30 years in good health and CMV-seronegative. CDR3s include the opening cysteine and the closing phenylalanine or tryptophan. The D gene is left open where the match is weak. Clone size appears in some rows only: once, few, many, or a class for an expanded clone.

TRBJ2-2 few TRBV7-2 TRBD2 TGTGCCAGCAGCCCCGGGACTAAAAACACCGGGGAGCTGTTTTTT CASSPGTKNTGELFF
TRBJ1-5 - TRBV2 - TGTGCCAGCAGCGGGTCCCGGGTGGATCAGCCCCAGCATTTT CASSGSRVDQPQHF
TRBJ1-2 few TRBV14 TRBD1 TGTGCCAGCAGACAGGCGGGACAGGGCATTGGCTACACCTTC CASRQAGQGIGYTF
TRBJ1-1 - TRBV29-1 TRBD1 TGCAGCGTTGCGGGACAGGGGGCAGCTGAAGCTTTCTTT CSVAGQGAAEAFF
TRBJ1-2 - TRBV6-6 TRBD1 TGTGCCAGCACCCAACTCGGGACAGGGGGCTACACCTTC CASTQLGTGGYTF
TRBJ2-3 few TRBV4-2 - TGTGCCAGCAGCCAAAATAGCGGCACAGATACGCAGTATTTT CASSQNSGTDTQYF
TRBJ2-1 - TRBV10-1 - TGCGCCAGCAGTGTTTCCGGGAGCCAGGGAAATGAGCAGTTCTTC CASSVSGSQGNEQFF
TRBJ2-7 once TRBV21-1 - TGTGCCAGCAACAAACGGGGGACCTCCTACGAGCAGTACTTC CASNKRGTSYEQYF
TRBJ2-7 - TRBV6-5 - TGTGCCAGCAGTAGCCAAGCCTACGAGCAGTACTTC CASSSQAYEQYF
TRBJ2-1 - TRBV5-1 TRBD2 TGCGCCAGCAGCTCCGGGACTAGCGGGGTATATGAGCAGTTCTTC CASSSGTSGVYEQFF
TRBJ2-7 - TRBV4-1 TRBD2 TGCGCCAGCAGCCAAGATCTCTCCCTAGCGGGAGGTAGGCACGAGCAGTACTTC CASSQDLSLAGGRHEQYF
TRBJ2-2 - TRBV5-4 TRBD1 TGTGCCAGCAGCTTGACAGGGGGCGGGGAGCTGTTTTTT CASSLTGGGELFF
TRBJ1-6 - TRBV6-5 TRBD1 TGTGCCAGTGGAGCAGGGGGCGCCAGCTCACCCCTCCACTTT CASGAGGASSPLHF
TRBJ2-1 - TRBV13 TRBD2 TGTGCCAGCAGCCGCGGGAGTCTTGAGCAGTTCTTC CASSRGSLEQFF
TRBJ2-5 - TRBV7-9 - TGTGCCAGCAGCTTAGCGGGCAGCCAAGAGACCCAGTACTTC CASSLAGSQETQYF
TRBJ1-1 - TRBV19 TRBD1 TGTGCCACCCCGGGACAGGGGGCTTGGACTGAAGCTTTCTTT CATPGQGAWTEAFF
TRBJ1-2 - TRBV2 TRBD1 TGTGCCAGCACTTTAGGGGGACAGTCCTATGGCTACACCTTC CASTLGGQSYGYTF
TRBJ2-7 few TRBV18 - TGTGCCAGCTCACCAGGTCCAGGCACCTACGAGCAGTACTTC CASSPGPGTYEQYF
TRBJ2-7 - TRBV30 TRBD2 TGTGCCTGGAGTGTAGTGGTAGCGGGCCACGAGCAGTACTTC CAWSVVVAGHEQYF
TRBJ1-5 - TRBV6-6 TRBD1 TGTGCCAGCAGACTGACAGGGGGTGGCGATCAGCCCCAGCATTTT CASRLTGGGDQPQHF
TRBJ2-5 - TRBV2 TRBD2 TGTGCCAGCAGTGAGGGACTAGCGGTAGAGACCCAGTACTTC CASSEGLAVETQYF
TRBJ2-3 - TRBV7-9 TRBD2 TGTGCCAGCAGCATAGGGACTAGCGGGAGGGAGACAGATACGCAGTATTTT CASSIGTSGRETDTQYF
TRBJ2-1 - TRBV7-7 TRBD2 TGTGCCAGCAGCTTAGGTAGCGGGAGGTATCCCTACAATGAGCAGTTCTTC CASSLGSGRYPYNEQFF
TRBJ1-2 few TRBV6-1 - TGTGCCAGCACAACAGGGCCTAACTATGGCTACACCTTC CASTTGPNYGYTF
TRBJ1-2 - TRBV2 TRBD1 TGTGCCAGCAGTAAGTTCGACAGGGATGGCTATGGCTACACCTTC CASSKFDRDGYGYTF
TRBJ2-1 - TRBV5-4 TRBD2 TGTGCCAGCAGCTTGAATACGGGAGGGCCGTTGAATGAGCAGTTCTTC CASSLNTGGPLNEQFF
TRBJ2-5 - TRBV4-1 TRBD2 TGCGCCAGCAGCCAAGACCCGGACGGGACTAGCGTCCGGGGGACCCAGTACTTC CASSQDPDGTSVRGTQYF
TRBJ1-2 few TRBV19 TRBD1 TGTGCCAGTAGTGACAGGGGGCCATCCCATGGCTACACCTTC CASSDRGPSHGYTF